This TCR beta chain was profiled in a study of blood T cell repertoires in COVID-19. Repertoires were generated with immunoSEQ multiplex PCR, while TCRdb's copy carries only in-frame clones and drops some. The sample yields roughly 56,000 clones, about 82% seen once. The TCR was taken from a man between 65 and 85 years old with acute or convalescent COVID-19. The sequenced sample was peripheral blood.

Written as DNA, the CDR3 is TGTGCCAGCAGCCCGCAGGGGGGTGGCGAGCAGTACTTC. This translates into CASSPQGGGEQYF. The chain couples TRBV14 to TRBJ2-7, with a tentative D call TRBD1 (7 bases). Between the trimmed V and J ends, which lost 4 bases and 6 bases, there was a span of 13 bases. The CDR3 has 13 amino acids. Germline CDR1 reads SGHDN; CDR2 reads FVKESK.